A selection of T cell receptor beta chains follows, all from one sample in a study of blood T cell repertoires in COVID-19. The data were produced by immunoSEQ multiplex PCR, yet TCRdb's version contains in-frame clones alone and is incomplete. The sample holds roughly 300,000 clones; 91% are singletons and the top ten take 2% to 2.5%. Sequenced material: peripheral blood. These receptors originate from a woman aged 30 to 39 with COVID-19, enrolled during active disease. Both conserved end residues are part of each CDR3. A D gene is named only where the DNA matches it firmly. Clone sizes are given selectively: once, few, many, or a class where the clone is expanded.

D gene: TRBD1
V gene: TRBV29-1
CDR3 length: 13
J gene: TRBJ2-7
clone size: -
CDR3 DNA: TGCAGCGTTGATCTCCTGACAGGGCGCGAGCAGTACTTC
CDR3 protein: CSVDLLTGREQYF

D gene: -
V gene: TRBV12-3/TRBV12-4
CDR3 length: 12
J gene: TRBJ2-7
clone size: -
CDR3 DNA: TGTGCCAGCAGTTTACTCAGCTACGAGCAGTACTTC
CDR3 protein: CASSLLSYEQYF

D gene: -
V gene: TRBV18
CDR3 length: 13
J gene: TRBJ1-1
clone size: once
CDR3 DNA: TGTGCCAGCTCACCAGAGCAGGGTGGTGAAGCTTTCTTT
CDR3 protein: CASSPEQGGEAFF

D gene: -
V gene: TRBV5-8
CDR3 length: 15
J gene: TRBJ1-5
clone size: -
CDR3 DNA: TGTGCCAGCAGCTTCAGACCCCAGGGAACCCGACCCCAGCATTTT
CDR3 protein: CASSFRPQGTRPQHF

D gene: TRBD1
V gene: TRBV5-4
CDR3 length: 15
J gene: TRBJ1-6
clone size: once
CDR3 DNA: TGTGCCAGCAGCGGACAGGGGGCTTACAATTCACCCCTCCACTTT
CDR3 protein: CASSGQGAYNSPLHF

D gene: TRBD2
V gene: TRBV19
CDR3 length: 18
J gene: TRBJ2-6
clone size: -
CDR3 DNA: TGTGCCAGTAGTATGGGGGCTAGCGGGGGCTCTGGGGCCAACGTCCTGACTTTC
CDR3 protein: CASSMGASGGSGANVLTF

D gene: TRBD1
V gene: TRBV18
CDR3 length: 15
J gene: TRBJ1-2
clone size: -
CDR3 DNA: TGTGCCAGCTCAGACGTGACAGGGGGGAACTATGGCTACACCTTC
CDR3 protein: CASSDVTGGNYGYTF

D gene: TRBD1
V gene: TRBV5-1
CDR3 length: 15
J gene: TRBJ1-1
clone size: -
CDR3 DNA: TGCGCCAGCAGCAGCGGGACAGGGGTTGACACTGAAGCTTTCTTT
CDR3 protein: CASSSGTGVDTEAFF

D gene: -
V gene: TRBV27
CDR3 length: 17
J gene: TRBJ2-1
clone size: -
CDR3 DNA: TGTGCCAGCAGTCCTAACCTCTTGACTAGTCACTACAATGAGCAGTTCTTC
CDR3 protein: CASSPNLLTSHYNEQFF

D gene: TRBD1
V gene: TRBV30
CDR3 length: 13
J gene: TRBJ1-4
clone size: -
CDR3 DNA: TGTGCCTGTGCGGACAGGCCCACGGAGAAACTGTTTTTT
CDR3 protein: CACADRPTEKLFF

D gene: -
V gene: TRBV30
CDR3 length: 13
J gene: TRBJ1-5
clone size: -
CDR3 DNA: TGTGCCTGGAGTACAGTGGATAATCAGCCCCAGCATTTT
CDR3 protein: CAWSTVDNQPQHF

D gene: TRBD1
V gene: TRBV29-1
CDR3 length: 12
J gene: TRBJ1-5
clone size: -
CDR3 DNA: TGCAGCGTTATGGGACAGGGACAACCCCAGCATTTT
CDR3 protein: CSVMGQGQPQHF

D gene: -
V gene: TRBV10-3
CDR3 length: 14
J gene: TRBJ1-2
clone size: -
CDR3 DNA: TGTGCCATCAGTGAGTCAAGGGAGACGGTGGGCTACACCTTC
CDR3 protein: CAISESRETVGYTF

D gene: -
V gene: TRBV7-2
CDR3 length: 14
J gene: TRBJ2-2
clone size: -
CDR3 DNA: TGTGCCAGCAGCCAAGGGGGGGGCACCGGGGAGCTGTTTTTT
CDR3 protein: CASSQGGGTGELFF

D gene: TRBD2
V gene: TRBV27
CDR3 length: 16
J gene: TRBJ2-3
clone size: -
CDR3 DNA: TGTGCCACCTCAAAGGGGACTAGCGGTTTCACAGATACGCAGTATTTT
CDR3 protein: CATSKGTSGFTDTQYF

D gene: -
V gene: TRBV6-5
CDR3 length: 11
J gene: TRBJ1-1
clone size: -
CDR3 DNA: TGTGCCAGCAGTTCTATGTCTGAAGCTTTCTTT
CDR3 protein: CASSSMSEAFF

D gene: -
V gene: TRBV9
CDR3 length: 15
J gene: TRBJ1-2
clone size: -
CDR3 DNA: TGTGCCAGCAGCGTGAGTACAGGCGACCTCTATGGCTACACCTTC
CDR3 protein: CASSVSTGDLYGYTF

D gene: -
V gene: TRBV5-6
CDR3 length: 15
J gene: TRBJ1-5
clone size: -
CDR3 DNA: TGTGCCAGCAGCTTGATGGACAGATCGAATCAGCCCCAGCATTTT
CDR3 protein: CASSLMDRSNQPQHF

D gene: -
V gene: TRBV19
CDR3 length: 12
J gene: TRBJ1-5
clone size: -
CDR3 DNA: TGTGCCAGTAGCCAGGGGATGGAGCCCCAGCATTTT
CDR3 protein: CASSQGMEPQHF

D gene: -
V gene: TRBV2
CDR3 length: 13
J gene: TRBJ2-5
clone size: once
CDR3 DNA: TGTGCCAGCACCCCCCCCGAGTTAGAGACCCAGTACTTC
CDR3 protein: CASTPPELETQYF

D gene: TRBD2
V gene: TRBV28
CDR3 length: 16
J gene: TRBJ2-1
clone size: -
CDR3 DNA: TGTGCCAGCAGCCAAATAGCGGGAGGGTCCTACAATGAGCAGTTCTTC
CDR3 protein: CASSQIAGGSYNEQFF

D gene: TRBD2
V gene: TRBV6-6
CDR3 length: 15
J gene: TRBJ2-1
clone size: -
CDR3 DNA: TGTGCCAGCAGCCCCCGGCGGGAGGGCAACAATGAGCAGTTCTTC
CDR3 protein: CASSPRREGNNEQFF

D gene: -
V gene: TRBV5-6
CDR3 length: 15
J gene: TRBJ2-1
clone size: -
CDR3 DNA: TGTGCCAGCAGCTTGCTCATGCAGGGTTGGAATGAGCAGTTCTTC
CDR3 protein: CASSLLMQGWNEQFF

D gene: TRBD1
V gene: TRBV4-1
CDR3 length: 16
J gene: TRBJ1-4
clone size: -
CDR3 DNA: TGCGCCAGCAGCCAAAGGGGAGGGACAGGGGAGTACAAACTGTTTTTT
CDR3 protein: CASSQRGGTGEYKLFF

D gene: -
V gene: TRBV13
CDR3 length: 15
J gene: TRBJ2-7
clone size: -
CDR3 DNA: TGTGCCAGCAGCTTAATTAGGAGTGGCGCCTACGAGCAGTACTTC
CDR3 protein: CASSLIRSGAYEQYF

D gene: -
V gene: TRBV5-1
CDR3 length: 17
J gene: TRBJ1-2
clone size: -
CDR3 DNA: TGCGCCAGCAGCTTGGGTCCCTTTGAGGGAGCTAACTATGGCTACACCTTC
CDR3 protein: CASSLGPFEGANYGYTF

D gene: -
V gene: TRBV6-2/TRBV6-3
CDR3 length: 16
J gene: TRBJ2-7
clone size: -
CDR3 DNA: TGTGCCAGCAGTCCGCGCCTAATAGGGGTAAACTACGAGCAGTACTTC
CDR3 protein: CASSPRLIGVNYEQYF

D gene: -
V gene: TRBV5-4
CDR3 length: 14
J gene: TRBJ1-1
clone size: -
CDR3 DNA: TGTGCCAGCAGCTCATCGGGACAAAAGACTGAAGCTTTCTTT
CDR3 protein: CASSSSGQKTEAFF

D gene: TRBD1
V gene: TRBV6-6
CDR3 length: 14
J gene: TRBJ1-4
clone size: -
CDR3 DNA: TGTGCCAGCAGGCAAGACAGGGTTTATGAAAAACTGTTTTTT
CDR3 protein: CASRQDRVYEKLFF

D gene: -
V gene: TRBV2
CDR3 length: 13
J gene: TRBJ1-1
clone size: -
CDR3 DNA: TGTGCCAGCACTAGAGGTATGAACACTGAAGCTTTCTTT
CDR3 protein: CASTRGMNTEAFF

D gene: TRBD1
V gene: TRBV28
CDR3 length: 14
J gene: TRBJ1-2
clone size: -
CDR3 DNA: TGTGCCAGCAGTGGCCGGGACAGGGGATATGGCTACACCTTC
CDR3 protein: CASSGRDRGYGYTF

D gene: TRBD1
V gene: TRBV14
CDR3 length: 16
J gene: TRBJ2-1
clone size: -
CDR3 DNA: TGTGCCAGCAGCCACCTCGACAGGGGGGTCTACAATGAGCAGTTCTTC
CDR3 protein: CASSHLDRGVYNEQFF

D gene: -
V gene: TRBV30
CDR3 length: 15
J gene: TRBJ1-4
clone size: once
CDR3 DNA: TGTGCCTGGAGTGTATCAGAGGGACTAGATGAAAAACTGTTTTTT
CDR3 protein: CAWSVSEGLDEKLFF

D gene: -
V gene: TRBV4-2
CDR3 length: 15
J gene: TRBJ2-2
clone size: -
CDR3 DNA: TGTGCCAGCAGCCAAGACAGACAGGACGCCGGGGAGCTGTTTTTT
CDR3 protein: CASSQDRQDAGELFF

D gene: -
V gene: TRBV14
CDR3 length: 11
J gene: TRBJ2-7
clone size: few
CDR3 DNA: TGTGCCAGCAGCCAATCCGACGAGCAGTACTTC
CDR3 protein: CASSQSDEQYF

D gene: TRBD2
V gene: TRBV11-2
CDR3 length: 14
J gene: TRBJ2-5
clone size: -
CDR3 DNA: TGTGCCAGCAAGCGAAGCGGGGGACAAGAGACCCAGTACTTC
CDR3 protein: CASKRSGGQETQYF

D gene: -
V gene: TRBV6-6
CDR3 length: 13
J gene: TRBJ1-2
clone size: few
CDR3 DNA: TGTGCCAGCAGTTATAGCCCAAACTATGGCTACACCTTC
CDR3 protein: CASSYSPNYGYTF

D gene: TRBD1
V gene: TRBV5-1
CDR3 length: 13
J gene: TRBJ1-2
clone size: -
CDR3 DNA: TGCGCCAGCAGCCAGGGACAGGGTGGTGGCTACACCTTC
CDR3 protein: CASSQGQGGGYTF

D gene: TRBD1
V gene: TRBV7-9
CDR3 length: 13
J gene: TRBJ1-1
clone size: -
CDR3 DNA: TGTGCCAGCAGCTTAGGGGGACAGGAAAAGGGTTTCTTT
CDR3 protein: CASSLGGQEKGFF

D gene: TRBD1
V gene: TRBV5-4
CDR3 length: 14
J gene: TRBJ2-7
clone size: -
CDR3 DNA: TGTGCCAGCAGCGCCGGGACAGGGTCCTACGAGCAGTACTTC
CDR3 protein: CASSAGTGSYEQYF

D gene: TRBD2
V gene: TRBV5-4
CDR3 length: 16
J gene: TRBJ2-1
clone size: -
CDR3 DNA: TGTGCCAGCAGCATGGGACTAGCGGGAGCTAAGGGTGAGCAGTTCTTC
CDR3 protein: CASSMGLAGAKGEQFF

D gene: TRBD1
V gene: TRBV12-5
CDR3 length: 14
J gene: TRBJ2-3
clone size: -
CDR3 DNA: TGTGCTAGTGCCAGTGACAGGGCCACAGATACGCAGTATTTT
CDR3 protein: CASASDRATDTQYF

D gene: -
V gene: TRBV19
CDR3 length: 14
J gene: TRBJ2-7
clone size: -
CDR3 DNA: TGTGCCAGTAGTGTGACAACCCTTACCTACGAGCAGTACTTC
CDR3 protein: CASSVTTLTYEQYF

D gene: TRBD2
V gene: TRBV5-1
CDR3 length: 17
J gene: TRBJ2-5
clone size: -
CDR3 DNA: TGCGCCAGCAGTCCGGGACTAGCGGACATAGCTCAAGAGACCCAGTACTTC
CDR3 protein: CASSPGLADIAQETQYF

D gene: -
V gene: TRBV27
CDR3 length: 13
J gene: TRBJ2-1
clone size: -
CDR3 DNA: TGTGCCAGCAGTTTATGGGACAACAATGAGCAGTTCTTC
CDR3 protein: CASSLWDNNEQFF

D gene: -
V gene: TRBV3-1/TRBV3-2
CDR3 length: 14
J gene: TRBJ2-3
clone size: -
CDR3 DNA: TGTGCCAGCAGCTTTCGGACTGCCACAGATACGCAGTATTTT
CDR3 protein: CASSFRTATDTQYF

D gene: -
V gene: TRBV18
CDR3 length: 14
J gene: TRBJ1-5
clone size: -
CDR3 DNA: TGTGCCAGCTCACCCAGCGGGGGAGAGCAGCCCCAGCATTTT
CDR3 protein: CASSPSGGEQPQHF

D gene: TRBD1
V gene: TRBV5-4
CDR3 length: 17
J gene: TRBJ1-6
clone size: -
CDR3 DNA: TGTGCCAACAGCTTGGCAGGGGGAGAGCGAGTTGGTTCACCCCTCCACTTT
CDR3 protein: CANSLAGGERVGSPLHF